Presented here are 21 T cell receptor beta chains from one specimen sequenced in a study of blood T cell repertoires in COVID-19. Assay: immunoSEQ multiplex PCR; the TCRdb copy retains only in-frame clones and omits some. The table lists roughly 330,000 clones, 80% to 90% of them singletons. Specimen: peripheral blood. Receptors were obtained from a woman aged 45-59 years with acute or convalescent COVID-19.

V is TRBV18 and J is TRBJ2-6, with 9 bases fitting TRBD1. V dropped 2 bases and J dropped 4; count of bases not matched to a gene: 9. This CDR3 comprises 18 residues. Germline V gene data show CDR1 as KGHSH and CDR2 as LQKENI. DNA of the CDR3: TGTGCCAGCTCACCAGGACAGGGGTCGGCTCTAGGGGCCAACGTCCTGACTTTC. It specifies CASSPGQGSALGANVLTF.

V gene TRBV27 combines with J gene TRBJ2-2; D might be TRBD1 (5 bases). V was cut by 6 bases and J by 6 bases, with 17 bases left in between. The CDR3 is 15 amino acids. Germline-derived CDR1 and CDR2 are MNHEY and SMNVEV (reference sequence). The CDR3: CASSALRGLSGELFF. The CDR3 nucleotides read TGTGCCAGCAGCGCCCTAAGGGGCCTGTCCGGGGAGCTGTTTTTT.

CDR3 nucleotide sequence: TGTGCCAGCAGTGGAGGACAGACGGTAAATGAGCAGTTCTTC. Translation gives CASSGGQTVNEQFF. The chain is built from TRBV2 and TRBJ2-1; D is perhaps TRBD1 (6 bases). This CDR3 is built from 14 residues. Germline V gene data show CDR1 as SNHLY and CDR2 as FYNNEI. V gave up 4 bases and J gave up 7 bases, with 14 bases separating them.

The chain links TRBV18 to TRBJ1-2, with D tentatively TRBD1 (5 bases). The length of the CDR3 is 15 residues. V gave up 0 bases and J gave up 4 bases, with 12 bases separating them. Germline V lookup: CDR1 KGHSH, CDR2 LQKENI. CDR3 DNA: TGTGCCAGCTCACCACCGGGCAGGGAGGTCTATGGCTACACCTTC. Protein sequence: CASSPPGREVYGYTF.

V gene TRBV11-3 combines with J gene TRBJ2-2; a weak D match, TRBD2 (5 bases). CDR3 length: 16 residues. V was clipped by 4 bases and J by 3 bases, with 15 bases between them. Germline CDR1 SGHNT, CDR2 YENEEA. In DNA form, the CDR3 reads TGTGCCAGCAGCTCATCTCTTATCGGGGACACCGGGGAGCTGTTTTTT. Protein product: CASSSSLIGDTGELFF.

The chain uses TRBV6-2 or TRBV6-3 and TRBJ2-7; maybe TRBD2 (6 bases). V was pared by 4 bases and J by 7 bases, with 17 bases between. This CDR3 contains 14 residues. CDR1 and CDR2 from the germline V gene are MNHEY and SVGEGT. As DNA, the CDR3 is TGTGCCAGCAGTTCGGGACTCCTGACGGGAGAGCAGTACTTC. Translated, it gives CASSSGLLTGEQYF.

The chain is built from TRBV12-3 or TRBV12-4 and TRBJ2-1, with unresolved D. V lost 3 bases, J lost 14 bases, and 11 bases lay in between. The CDR3 has 11 residues. CDR3 DNA sequence: TGTGCCAGCAGTTTGCAAGACACGGAGTTCTTC. Translating gives CASSLQDTEFF.

The V and J genes are TRBV11-2 and TRBJ2-5; no reliable D call. V was shortened by 1 base and J by 2 bases, with 8 bases between the two germline ends. Per the germline V gene, CDR1 is SGHAT and CDR2 is FQNNGV. The CDR3 is made up of 14 amino acids. The CDR3 is CASSLGASQETQYF. The CDR3 DNA follows: TGTGCCAGCAGCTTAGGCGCCTCACAAGAGACCCAGTACTTC.

Of note for this clone: The sample holds other DNA sequences that translate to the same CDR3. The chain carries TRBV18 and TRBJ1-1; possible D gene TRBD1, 6 bases. Germline loops: CDR1 KGHSH, CDR2 LQKENI. V lost 5 bases and J 14 bases, leaving 18 bases between the germline ends. The CDR3 loop spans 12 amino acids. DNA of the CDR3: TGTGCCAGCTCATCTCGGGCGGGGGGGGCGTTCTTT. Protein sequence: CASSSRAGGAFF.

V usage is TRBV6-5 and J usage is TRBJ1-1, with TRBD1 matching over 8 bases. The CDR3 covers 13 residues. Germline V gives CDR1 MNHEY, CDR2 SVGAGI. The V segment lost 5 bases and the J segment 3 bases; nucleotides outside the gene matches: 2. This chain's CDR3 is CASSLTGDTEAFF. CDR3 DNA: TGTGCCAGCAGTCTGACAGGGGACACTGAAGCTTTCTTT.

This clone was detected once. This chain connects TRBV5-4 to TRBJ2-7; D perhaps matches TRBD1 (5 bases). In germline, CDR1 is SGHNT, CDR2 YYREEE (reference sequence). V shed 4 bases and J shed 1 base, with 12 bases lying between them. The CDR3 contains 14 residues. The CDR3 region has the DNA TGTGCCAGCAGCCAAGGGCGACAGTCCTACGAGCAGTACTTC. Its protein product is CASSQGRQSYEQYF. Complete variable domain (other parts from reference TRBV5-4 and TRBJ2-7): ETGVTQSPTHLIKTRGQQVTLRCSSQSGHNTVSWYQQALGQGPQFIFQYYREEENGRGNFPPRFSGLQFPNYSSELNVNALELDDSALYLCASSQGRQSYEQYFGPGTRLTVT.

V and J are TRBV11-2 and TRBJ1-5; D not resolved. The germline V gene has CDR1 SGHAT and CDR2 FQNNGV. V lost 0 bases and J lost 7, with 10 bases in between. The CDR3 extends over 14 amino acids. CDR3 coding DNA: TGTGCCAGCAGCTTAGATCCGCGGAAACAGCCCCAGCATTTT. Amino acids: CASSLDPRKQPQHF.

V usage is TRBV27 and J usage is TRBJ1-5; 8 bases agree with TRBD1. Germline CDR1 reads MNHEY; CDR2 reads SMNVEV (reference sequence). There are 20 residues in the CDR3. V shed 6 bases and J 0 bases; nucleotides not matched to a gene: 19. This CDR3 reads CASRPQGADFNFYSNQPQHF. DNA for the CDR3: TGTGCCAGCAGGCCCCAGGGGGCCGATTTTAATTTTTATAGCAATCAGCCCCAGCATTTT.

The CDR3 nucleotides read TGTGCCATCAGTGAAGCCCACAGGACAGGGAAGAATTCACCCCTCCACTTT. Translated: CAISEAHRTGKNSPLHF. The chain recombines TRBV10-3 with TRBJ1-6; 8 bases are a match to TRBD1. Trimming removed 3 bases from V and 7 bases from J; junction bases left unmatched: 11. CDR1 and CDR2 from the germline V gene are ENHRY and SYGVKD. The CDR3 loop spans 17 amino acids.

The CDR3 is CASSKAGSFHNEQFF. DNA for the CDR3: TGTGCCAGCAGCAAGGCAGGTTCTTTCCACAATGAGCAGTTCTTC. This chain connects TRBV21-1 to TRBJ2-1; whether TRBD1, the table's D call, matches the DNA was not checked. TRBV21-1 is termed a pseudogene. This CDR3 has 15 residues.

The rearrangement joins TRBV4-2 to TRBJ2-2; 7 bases line up with TRBD2. V lost 0 bases to trimming and J lost 5 bases; unmatched junction nucleotides: 0. Germline V CDR1 and CDR2: LGHNA, YNFKEQ. CDR3 length equals 14 residues. This CDR3 is CASSQEGGTGELFF. The CDR3, as DNA: TGTGCCAGCAGCCAAGAGGGAGGGACCGGGGAGCTGTTTTTT.

The CDR3 DNA follows: TGCAGCGTTGGAGGTGGGGCAGGAGGGGATGAAAAACTGTTTTTT. The encoded protein is CSVGGGAGGDEKLFF. The chain carries TRBV29-1 and TRBJ1-4, with D perhaps TRBD1 (5 bases). V was clipped by 4 bases and J by 6 bases, with 18 bases between them. The CDR3 runs to 15 residues. Looked up from germline, CDR1 is SQVTM and CDR2 is ANQGSEA.

This clone was seen more than once but under ten times. This CDR3 is CATSPRGQGGYNEQFF. The CDR3 coding sequence is TGTGCCACCAGTCCACGGGGACAGGGAGGCTACAATGAGCAGTTCTTC. The V gene is TRBV24-1, the J gene TRBJ2-1; TRBD1 agrees at 9 bases. Germline trimming cut 6 bases from V and 3 bases from J; bases unmatched to any gene: 8. Germline assignment: CDR1 KGHDR and CDR2 SFDVKD. The length of the CDR3 is 16 residues.

This chain joins TRBV10-1 and TRBJ2-1; D is perhaps TRBD2 (5 bases). The V end was cut by 8 bases, the J end by 6 bases, with 8 bases between. The length of the CDR3 is 11 residues. Germline V gene data show CDR1 as WNHNN and CDR2 as SYGVQD (reference sequence). CDR3 sequence (DNA): TGCGCCAGCTCGGGATCCAATGAGCAGTTCTTC. Translating gives CASSGSNEQFF.

This clone was observed a single time. The J gene is TRBJ2-3, the V gene TRBV30; unclear D gene. The CDR3 consists of 13 residues. The germline V gene encodes CDR1 GTSNPN and CDR2 SVGIG (reference sequence). The V and J ends lost 3 bases and 9 bases respectively, with 16 bases between them. CDR3 in DNA: TGTGCCTGGAGGGTTACGCGGATCGGGACGCAGTATTTT. This gives the protein CAWRVTRIGTQYF. The full variable domain, completed using reference TRBV30 and TRBJ2-3, is SQTIHQWPATLVQPVGSPLSLECTVEGTSNPNLYWYRQAAGRGLQLLFYSVGIGQISSEVPQNLSASRPQDRQFILSSKKLLLSDSGFYLCAWRVTRIGTQYFGPGTRLTVL.

This chain connects TRBV7-9 to TRBJ2-3; no clear D gene. The germline V gene has CDR1 SEHNR and CDR2 FQNEAQ (reference sequence). V shed 0 bases and J shed 7 bases, with 5 bases lying between them. This CDR3 has 12 residues. The CDR3 nucleotides are TGTGCCAGCAGCTTAGCGGAGAATACGCAGTATTTT. Translated: CASSLAENTQYF.